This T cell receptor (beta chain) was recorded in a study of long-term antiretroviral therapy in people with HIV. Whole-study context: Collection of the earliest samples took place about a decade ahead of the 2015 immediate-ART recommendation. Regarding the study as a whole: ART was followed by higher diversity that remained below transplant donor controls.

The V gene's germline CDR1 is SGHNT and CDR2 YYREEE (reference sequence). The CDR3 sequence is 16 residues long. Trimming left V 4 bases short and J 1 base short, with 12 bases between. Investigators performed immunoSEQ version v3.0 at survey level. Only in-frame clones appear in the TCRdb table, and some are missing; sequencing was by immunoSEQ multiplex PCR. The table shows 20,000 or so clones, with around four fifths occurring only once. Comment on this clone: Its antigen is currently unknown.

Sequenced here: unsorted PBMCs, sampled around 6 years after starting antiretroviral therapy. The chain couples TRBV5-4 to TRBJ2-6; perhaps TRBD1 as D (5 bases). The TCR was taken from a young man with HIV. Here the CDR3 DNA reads TGTGCCAGCAGCACAGACAGCCTATCTGGGGCCAACGTCCTGACTTTC. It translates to CASSTDSLSGANVLTF.